What follows are 17 T cell receptor beta chains derived from one specimen sequenced in a study of cytomegalovirus exposure and HLA in healthy donors. The PCR made use of 60 Vbeta and 13 Jbeta primers. Repertoires were generated with immunoSEQ multiplex PCR, while TCRdb's copy carries only in-frame clones and drops some. The sample lists tens of thousands of clones; roughly 84% were seen once. The sequenced sample consisted of PBMCs. These receptor sequences come from a woman under 30 in good health and CMV-seronegative.

This chain uses TRBV7-9 with TRBJ1-1; D unresolved. Germline CDR1 reads SEHNR; CDR2 reads FQNEAQ (reference sequence). With 3 bases removed from V and 0 bases from J, the gap between germline ends came to 11 bases. The CDR3 runs to 15 residues. CDR3 in amino acids: CASSFAGTLNTEAFF. Written as DNA, the CDR3 is TGTGCCAGCAGCTTTGCGGGAACTCTGAACACTGAAGCTTTCTTT. The full variable domain, its missing parts supplied by reference TRBV7-9 and TRBJ1-1, is DTGVSQNPRHKITKRGQNVTFRCDPISEHNRLYWYRQTLGQGPEFLTYFQNEAQLEKSRLLSDRFSAERPKGSFSTLEIQRTEQGDSAMYLCASSFAGTLNTEAFFGQGTRLTVV.

The chain recombines TRBV19 with TRBJ2-2, with TRBD2 as a possible D gene (5 bases). This CDR3 spans 18 amino acids. The germline V gene encodes CDR1 LNHDA and CDR2 SQIVND (reference sequence). V lost 0 bases to trimming and J lost 0 bases, with 14 bases between them. CDR3 coding DNA: TGTGCCAGTAGTATAGATCTTAGCGAAATGGCGAACACCGGGGAGCTGTTTTTT. Translation: CASSIDLSEMANTGELFF.

This clone was seen once. The chain combines TRBV7-2 with TRBJ1-2; TRBD1 matches at 7 bases. With 2 bases clipped from V and 3 bases from J, the junction kept 0 bases outside the gene matches. Germline V gene lookup returns CDR1 SGHTA and CDR2 FQGNSA. The CDR3 sequence is 13 residues long. CDR3 sequence (DNA): TGTGCCAGCAGCTTACAGGGGGACTATGGCTACACCTTC. Its translation is CASSLQGDYGYTF. Looking up the rest from reference TRBV7-2 and TRBJ1-2 gives the full variable domain: GAGVSQSPSNKVTEKGKDVELRCDPISGHTALYWYRQSLGQGLEFLIYFQGNSAPDKSGLPSDRFSAERTGGSVSTLTIQRTQQEDSAVYLCASSLQGDYGYTFGSGTRLTVV.

The chain joins TRBV2 to TRBJ2-7; a possible D gene is TRBD1 (5 bases). Per the germline V gene, CDR1 is SNHLY and CDR2 is FYNNEI. This CDR3 comprises 13 residues. The V end lost 4 bases, the J end lost 0 bases, and 7 bases lay between the germline ends. The CDR3 is CASSGGSSYEQYF. Here the CDR3 DNA reads TGTGCCAGCAGTGGGGGCAGCTCCTACGAGCAGTACTTC.

The chain carries TRBV4-3 and TRBJ1-2, with a tentative D call TRBD1 (5 bases). The CDR3 is made up of 17 amino acids. Germline V CDR1 and CDR2: LGHNA, YSLEER. The V end was cut by 0 bases, the J end by 0 bases, with 14 bases between. DNA for the CDR3: TGCGCCAGCAGCCAAGATAGGTGGACATCCGCTAACTATGGCTACACCTTC. This sequence encodes CASSQDRWTSANYGYTF.

This sequence joins TRBV6-1 and TRBJ1-2; 10 bases are a match to TRBD1. CDR1 is MNHNS and CDR2 is SASEGT in the germline V gene. This CDR3 is 14 amino acids long. V lost 10 bases to trimming and J lost 7 bases; unmatched junction nucleotides: 12. CDR3 in DNA: TGTGCCACCCTGAGGGGACAGGGGCTCGTTGGCTACACCTTC. Translated: CATLRGQGLVGYTF.

This clone was counted a single time. The chain combines TRBV11-2 with TRBJ2-4; possibly TRBD1 for D (6 bases). The CDR3 has 14 residues. Germline V gene data show CDR1 as SGHAT and CDR2 as FQNNGV. Trimming left V 5 bases short and J 1 base short, with 9 bases between. The CDR3 DNA is TGTGCCAGCAGCGCCGACAGGGCCAAAAACATTCAGTACTTC. This gives the protein CASSADRAKNIQYF.

The chain links TRBV9 to TRBJ1-1; the D gene is possibly TRBD1 (5 bases). The germline V gene has CDR1 SGDLS and CDR2 YYNGEE. Trimming shortened V by 0 bases and J by 4 bases, and 13 bases separated the two germline ends. The CDR3 covers 15 residues. The CDR3 sequence is CASSVGEGVSTEAFF. In nucleotides, the CDR3 is TGTGCCAGCAGCGTAGGGGAAGGGGTCAGCACTGAAGCTTTCTTT.

This chain joins TRBV28 and TRBJ2-3; 8 bases fit TRBD1. The CDR3 has 15 amino acids. Germline CDR1 reads MDHEN; CDR2 reads SYDVKM. The V and J ends lost 2 bases and 4 bases, in that order; junction bases with no gene match: 5. CDR3 DNA sequence: TGTGCCAGCAGTTTACGGCAGGGGGCGGCAGATACGCAGTATTTT. Translated: CASSLRQGAADTQYF. Complete variable domain (other parts from reference TRBV28 and TRBJ2-3): DVKVTQSSRYLVKRTGEKVFLECVQDMDHENMFWYRQDPGLGLRLIYFSYDVKMKEKGDIPEGYSVSREKKERFSLILESASTNQTSMYLCASSLRQGAADTQYFGPGTRLTVL.

This sequence joins TRBV7-9 and TRBJ2-2, with 8 positions matching TRBD2. The germline V gene encodes CDR1 SEHNR and CDR2 FQNEAQ (reference sequence). Unmatched junction bases numbered 16, after V lost 7 bases and J lost 0 bases. This CDR3 contains 19 residues. CDR3 nucleotide sequence: TGTGCCAGCACCTCAACTCGAGTTAGCGGGGCCACGAACACCGGGGAGCTGTTTTTT. It specifies CASTSTRVSGATNTGELFF.

This chain connects TRBV7-9 to TRBJ2-3, with D tentatively TRBD1 (6 bases). The CDR3 loop spans 15 amino acids. Per germline, CDR1 SEHNR and CDR2 FQNEAQ (reference sequence). Trimming removed 1 base at V and 0 bases at J, with 8 bases between. The CDR3, as DNA: TGTGCCAGCAGCTTAGGGACAGTGAGCACAGATACGCAGTATTTT. This codes for CASSLGTVSTDTQYF.

This clone has a single count. V is TRBV6-5 and J is TRBJ2-7; a possible D gene is TRBD2 (6 bases). The V end was cut by 5 bases, the J end by 4 bases, with 18 bases between. Germline lookup yields CDR1 MNHEY and CDR2 SVGAGI. The CDR3 is 15 residues long. The CDR3 region has the DNA TGTGCCAGCAGTAACCACCGACTAGTTCAATACGAGCAGTACTTC. Amino acids: CASSNHRLVQYEQYF.

The chain employs TRBV14 and TRBJ2-1; perhaps TRBD2 as D (5 bases). V was trimmed by 1 base and J by 8 bases, leaving 15 bases between them. This CDR3 region has 15 residues. Germline CDR1 is SGHDN and CDR2 is FVKESK. CDR3 bases: TGTGCCAGCAGCCAAGTCTGGTCTAGCCGGTATGAGCAGTTCTTC. This translates into CASSQVWSSRYEQFF.

The chain uses TRBV5-1 and TRBJ1-5; D is possibly TRBD1 (5 bases). The V and J ends lost 0 bases and 2 bases respectively, with 12 bases between them. CDR3 size: 16 residues. The germline V gene encodes CDR1 SGHRS and CDR2 YFSETQ. The CDR3 sequence: CASSLVPTEGNQPQHF. The CDR3 nucleotides read TGCGCCAGCAGCTTGGTTCCGACAGAGGGCAATCAGCCCCAGCATTTT.

V gene TRBV6-6 combines with J gene TRBJ1-2; possible D gene TRBD1, 5 bases. V was clipped by 6 bases and J by 8 bases, with 19 bases between them. The germline CDR1 and CDR2 sequences are MNHNY and SVGAGI (reference sequence). This CDR3 has 14 residues. The CDR3 region has the DNA TGTGCCAGCAGCCGTCCCGACAGATTCATCGGCTACACCTTC. Translated: CASSRPDRFIGYTF.

This sequence joins TRBV18 and TRBJ1-1, with D perhaps matching TRBD1 (5 bases). Germline V gene lookup returns CDR1 KGHSH and CDR2 LQKENI. This CDR3 region has 17 residues. V gave up 3 bases and J gave up 3 bases, with 20 bases separating them. The CDR3 sequence is CASSPRRGREPDTEAFF. The CDR3 DNA follows: TGTGCCAGCTCACCCAGGAGGGGCAGGGAGCCGGACACTGAAGCTTTCTTT. Full variable domain (missing parts from reference TRBV18 and TRBJ1-1): NAGVMQNPRHLVRRRGQEARLRCSPMKGHSHVYWYRQLPEEGLKFMVYLQKENIIDESGMPKERFSAEFPKEGPSILRIQQVVRGDSAAYFCASSPRRGREPDTEAFFGQGTRLTVV.

V gene TRBV2 combines with J gene TRBJ2-3; 7 bases line up with TRBD2. From germline, CDR1 is SNHLY and CDR2 FYNNEI. Trimming took 5 bases from V and 2 from J; bases not matched to a gene: 10. CDR3 length equals 16 residues. The CDR3 region has the DNA TGTGCCAGCAGTATCAGGGCTAGCGGTATCACAGATACGCAGTATTTT. It codes for CASSIRASGITDTQYF.